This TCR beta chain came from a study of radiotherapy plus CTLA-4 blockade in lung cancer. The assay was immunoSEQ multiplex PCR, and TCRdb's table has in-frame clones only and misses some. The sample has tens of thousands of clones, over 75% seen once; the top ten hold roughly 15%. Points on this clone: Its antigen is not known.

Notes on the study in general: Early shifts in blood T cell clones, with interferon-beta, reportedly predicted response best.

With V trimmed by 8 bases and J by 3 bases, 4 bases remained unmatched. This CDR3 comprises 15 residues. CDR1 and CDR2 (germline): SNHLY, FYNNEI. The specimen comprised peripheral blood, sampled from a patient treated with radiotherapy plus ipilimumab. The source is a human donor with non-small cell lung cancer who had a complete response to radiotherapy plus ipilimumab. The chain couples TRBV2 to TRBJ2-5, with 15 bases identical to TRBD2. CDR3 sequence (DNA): TGTGCCAGCCACCGGACTAGCGGGGGGGAAGAGACCCAGTACTTC. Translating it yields CASHRTSGGEETQYF.